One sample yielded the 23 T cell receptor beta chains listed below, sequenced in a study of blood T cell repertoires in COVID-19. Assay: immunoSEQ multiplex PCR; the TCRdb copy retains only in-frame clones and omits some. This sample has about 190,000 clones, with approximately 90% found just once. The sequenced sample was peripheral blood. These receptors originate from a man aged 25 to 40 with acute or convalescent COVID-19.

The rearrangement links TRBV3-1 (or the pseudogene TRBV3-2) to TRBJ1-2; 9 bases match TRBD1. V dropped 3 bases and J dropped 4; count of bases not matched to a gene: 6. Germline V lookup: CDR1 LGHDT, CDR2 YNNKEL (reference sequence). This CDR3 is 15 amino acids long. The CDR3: CASSHGTGGSYGYTF. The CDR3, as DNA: TGTGCCAGCAGCCATGGTACAGGGGGCTCCTATGGCTACACCTTC.

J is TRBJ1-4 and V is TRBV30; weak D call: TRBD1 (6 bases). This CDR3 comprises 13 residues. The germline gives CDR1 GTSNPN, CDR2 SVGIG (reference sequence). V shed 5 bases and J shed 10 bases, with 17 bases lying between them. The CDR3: CAWGGHRRGKLFF. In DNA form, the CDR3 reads TGTGCCTGGGGGGGGCATCGGAGAGGAAAACTGTTTTTT. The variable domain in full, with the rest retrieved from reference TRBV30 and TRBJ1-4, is SQTIHQWPATLVQPVGSPLSLECTVEGTSNPNLYWYRQAAGRGLQLLFYSVGIGQISSEVPQNLSASRPQDRQFILSSKKLLLSDSGFYLCAWGGHRRGKLFFGSGTQLSVL.

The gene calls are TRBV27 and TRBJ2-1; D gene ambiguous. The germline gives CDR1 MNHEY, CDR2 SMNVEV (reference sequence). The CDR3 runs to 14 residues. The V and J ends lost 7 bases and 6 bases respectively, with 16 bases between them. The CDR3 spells CASTSQRKTNEQFF. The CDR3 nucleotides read TGTGCCAGCACCTCGCAGAGGAAGACCAATGAGCAGTTCTTC.

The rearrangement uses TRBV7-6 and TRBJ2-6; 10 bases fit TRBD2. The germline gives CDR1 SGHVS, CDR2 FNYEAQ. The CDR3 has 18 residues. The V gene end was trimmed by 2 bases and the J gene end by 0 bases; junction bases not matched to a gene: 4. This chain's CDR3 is CASSLRLAGNSGANVLTF. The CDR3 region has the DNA TGTGCCAGCAGCTTAAGACTAGCGGGTAACTCTGGGGCCAACGTCCTGACTTTC.

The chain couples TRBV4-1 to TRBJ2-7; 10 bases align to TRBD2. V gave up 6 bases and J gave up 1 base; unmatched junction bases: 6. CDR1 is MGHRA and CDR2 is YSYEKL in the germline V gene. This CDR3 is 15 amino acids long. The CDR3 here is CASSTLAGGSYEQYF. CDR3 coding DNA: TGCGCCAGCAGTACTTTAGCGGGGGGATCCTACGAGCAGTACTTC.

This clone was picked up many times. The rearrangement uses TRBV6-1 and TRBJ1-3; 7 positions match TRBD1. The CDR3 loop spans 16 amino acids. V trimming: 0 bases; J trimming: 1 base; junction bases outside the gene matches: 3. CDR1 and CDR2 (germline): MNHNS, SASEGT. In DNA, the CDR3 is TGTGCCAGCAGTGAAGCGACAGGGACTTCTGGAAACACCATATATTTT. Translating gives CASSEATGTSGNTIYF.

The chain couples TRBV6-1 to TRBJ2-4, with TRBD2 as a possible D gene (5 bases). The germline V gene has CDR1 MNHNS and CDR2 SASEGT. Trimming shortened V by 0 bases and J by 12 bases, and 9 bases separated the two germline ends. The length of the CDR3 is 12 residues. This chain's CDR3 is CASSEASSSQYF. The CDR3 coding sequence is TGTGCCAGCAGTGAAGCGTCTAGCAGTCAGTACTTC.

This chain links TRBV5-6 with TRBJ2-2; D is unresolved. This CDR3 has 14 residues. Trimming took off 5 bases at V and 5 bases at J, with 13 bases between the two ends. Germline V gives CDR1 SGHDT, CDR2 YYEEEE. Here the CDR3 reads CASRESGSTGELFF. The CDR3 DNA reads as TGTGCCAGCAGGGAATCAGGTTCTACCGGGGAGCTGTTTTTT.

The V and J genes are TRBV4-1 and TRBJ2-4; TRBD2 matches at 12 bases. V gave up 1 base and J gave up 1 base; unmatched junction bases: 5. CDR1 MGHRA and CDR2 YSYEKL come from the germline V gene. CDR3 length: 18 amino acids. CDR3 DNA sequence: TGCGCCAGCAGCCAAGGACTAGCGGGAGAGAGGGCCAAAAACATTCAGTACTTC. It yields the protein CASSQGLAGERAKNIQYF.

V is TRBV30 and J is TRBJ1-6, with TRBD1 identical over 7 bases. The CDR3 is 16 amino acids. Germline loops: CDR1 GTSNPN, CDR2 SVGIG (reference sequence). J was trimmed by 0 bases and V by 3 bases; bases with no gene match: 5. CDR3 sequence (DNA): TGTGCCTGGAGAGACCGACAGGGCTCCTATAATTCACCCCTCCACTTT. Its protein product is CAWRDRQGSYNSPLHF.

The CDR3 spells CASSESYYGYTF. CDR3 nucleotides: TGTGCCAGCAGTGAATCGTACTATGGCTACACCTTC. The chain links TRBV6-1 to TRBJ1-2; D is unresolved. The V end was cut by 2 bases, the J end by 3 bases, with 4 bases between. CDR1 and CDR2 from the germline V gene are MNHNS and SASEGT. The CDR3 has 12 residues.

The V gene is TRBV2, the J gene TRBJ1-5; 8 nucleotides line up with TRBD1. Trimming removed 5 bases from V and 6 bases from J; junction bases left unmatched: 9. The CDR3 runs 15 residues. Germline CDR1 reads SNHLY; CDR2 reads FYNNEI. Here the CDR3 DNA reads TGTGCCAGCAGTTATGACAGGGGATTATCTCAGCCCCAGCATTTT. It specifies CASSYDRGLSQPQHF.

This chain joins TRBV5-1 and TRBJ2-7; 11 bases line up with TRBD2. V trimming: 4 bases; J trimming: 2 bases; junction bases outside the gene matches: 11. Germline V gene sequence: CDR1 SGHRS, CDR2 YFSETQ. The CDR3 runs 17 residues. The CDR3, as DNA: TGCGCCAGCAGCCCCGGACCGCCTAGCGGGGGGACCTACGAGCAGTACTTC. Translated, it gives CASSPGPPSGGTYEQYF.

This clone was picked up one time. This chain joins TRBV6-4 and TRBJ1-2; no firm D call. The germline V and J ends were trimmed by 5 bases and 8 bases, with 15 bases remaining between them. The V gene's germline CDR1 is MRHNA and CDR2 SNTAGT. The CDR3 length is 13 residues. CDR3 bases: TGTGCCAGCAGTAATACAGCTCGGGGAGGCTACACCTTC. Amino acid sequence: CASSNTARGGYTF.

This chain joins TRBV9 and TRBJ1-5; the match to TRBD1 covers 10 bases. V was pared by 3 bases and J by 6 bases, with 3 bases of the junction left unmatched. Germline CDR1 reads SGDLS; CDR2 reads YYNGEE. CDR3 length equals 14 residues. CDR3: CASSAGTGVQPQHF. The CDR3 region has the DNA TGTGCCAGCAGCGCCGGGACAGGGGTTCAGCCCCAGCATTTT.

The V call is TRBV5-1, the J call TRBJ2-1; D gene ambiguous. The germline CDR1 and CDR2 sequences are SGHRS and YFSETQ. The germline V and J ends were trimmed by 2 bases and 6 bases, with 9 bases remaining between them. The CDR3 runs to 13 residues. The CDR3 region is CASSLSPSNEQFF. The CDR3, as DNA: TGCGCCAGCAGCTTAAGTCCGAGCAATGAGCAGTTCTTC.

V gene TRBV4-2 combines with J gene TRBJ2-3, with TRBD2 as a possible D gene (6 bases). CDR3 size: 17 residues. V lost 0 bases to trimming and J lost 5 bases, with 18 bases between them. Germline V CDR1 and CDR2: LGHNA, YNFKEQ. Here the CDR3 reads CASSQEPLSGGRDTQYF. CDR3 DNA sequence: TGTGCCAGCAGCCAAGAACCCCTTAGCGGAGGCAGAGATACGCAGTATTTT.

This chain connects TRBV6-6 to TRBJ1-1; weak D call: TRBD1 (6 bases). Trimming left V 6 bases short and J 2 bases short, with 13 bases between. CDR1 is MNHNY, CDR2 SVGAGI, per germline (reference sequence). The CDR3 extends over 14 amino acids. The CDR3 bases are TGTGCCAGCAGCCCCCAGGGGCCTAACACTGAAGCTTTCTTT. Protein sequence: CASSPQGPNTEAFF.

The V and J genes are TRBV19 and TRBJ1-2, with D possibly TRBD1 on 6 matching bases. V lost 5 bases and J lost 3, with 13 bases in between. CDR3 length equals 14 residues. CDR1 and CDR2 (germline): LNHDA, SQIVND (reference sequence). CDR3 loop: CASSPRQVHYGYTF. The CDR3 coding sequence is TGTGCCAGTAGTCCCCGACAGGTTCACTATGGCTACACCTTC.

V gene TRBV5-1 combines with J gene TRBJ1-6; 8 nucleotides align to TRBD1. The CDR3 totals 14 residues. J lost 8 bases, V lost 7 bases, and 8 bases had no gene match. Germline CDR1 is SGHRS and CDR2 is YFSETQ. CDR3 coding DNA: TGCGCCAGCGAGACAGGGGATGAATATTCACCCCTCCACTTT. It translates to CASETGDEYSPLHF.

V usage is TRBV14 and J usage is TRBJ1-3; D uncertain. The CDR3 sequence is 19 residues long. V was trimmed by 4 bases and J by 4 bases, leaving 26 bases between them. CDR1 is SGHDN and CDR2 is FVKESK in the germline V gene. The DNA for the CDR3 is TGTGCCAGCAGCCTCTCCGGGCCCCAGTCGGGGTTATCCGGAAACACCATATATTTT. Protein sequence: CASSLSGPQSGLSGNTIYF.

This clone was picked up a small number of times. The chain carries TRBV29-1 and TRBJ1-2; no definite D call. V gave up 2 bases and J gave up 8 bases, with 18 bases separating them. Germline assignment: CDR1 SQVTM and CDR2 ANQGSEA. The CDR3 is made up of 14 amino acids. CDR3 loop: CSVEIGGARSGYTF. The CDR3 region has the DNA TGCAGCGTTGAAATTGGCGGAGCAAGATCCGGCTACACCTTC.

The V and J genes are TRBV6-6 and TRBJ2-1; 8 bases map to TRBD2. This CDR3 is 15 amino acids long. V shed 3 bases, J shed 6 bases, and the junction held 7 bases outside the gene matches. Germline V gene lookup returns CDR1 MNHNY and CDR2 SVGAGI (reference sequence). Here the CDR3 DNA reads TGTGCCAGCAGTTATAGTGGGACTAGGGGCAATGAGCAGTTCTTC. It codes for CASSYSGTRGNEQFF.